The 13 T cell receptor beta chains below come from one sample, sequenced in a study of human T cells and chemical hapten exposure. One entry per CDR3 protein, called by TCRdb with MiXCR from the RACE reads. This sample has around 300,000 distinct CDR3 sequences, with approximately 6.9% found just once. The sample's time point: patch test 1, 2 weeks after DPC sensitization. Sample treatment: therapeutic diphenylcyclopropenone sensitization with weekly scalp DPC. The material sequenced was whole blood, taken in connection with sensitization to the hapten diphenylcyclopropenone (DPC). All receptors come from a woman under 30 with alopecia areata. Some clones in this sample may be carry-over from other donors' samples.

The sample holds many counts of this clonotype. The chain recombines TRBV24-1 with TRBJ1-2; D not resolved. The CDR3 is 14 residues long. V gave up 2 bases and J gave up 2 bases, with 8 bases separating them. Germline CDR1 and CDR2: KGHDR and SFDVKD. CDR3 DNA sequence: TGTGCCACCAGTGATTGGAACGCCAACTATGGCTACACCTTC. It codes for CATSDWNANYGYTF.

The chain couples TRBV5-1 to TRBJ1-2; TRBD1 is a possible D gene (5 bases). V dropped 4 bases and J dropped 2 bases, with 12 bases sitting between them. The CDR3 is 14 amino acids. Germline V gene lookup returns CDR1 SGHRS and CDR2 YFSETQ. The CDR3 bases are TGCGCCAGCAGCCATGGACAATCCAACTATGGCTACACCTTC. Protein: CASSHGQSNYGYTF.

The table lists this clonotype with many counts. The chain couples TRBV5-1 to TRBJ2-7; a weak D match, TRBD1 (5 bases). The CDR3 contains 15 residues. Germline CDR1 reads SGHRS; CDR2 reads YFSETQ. The V and J ends lost 0 bases and 3 bases respectively, with 13 bases between them. The CDR3 protein is CASSLGSGISYEQYF. As DNA, the CDR3 is TGCGCCAGCAGCTTGGGTTCAGGGATCAGCTACGAGCAGTACTTC.

The chain links TRBV20-1 to TRBJ1-4, with D unclear. This CDR3 is 14 amino acids long. Germline loops: CDR1 DFQATT, CDR2 SNEGSKA (reference sequence). V shed 3 bases and J shed 3 bases, with 11 bases lying between them. The CDR3 DNA reads TGCAGTGCTAGTGGTGGCCCCCCTAATGAAAAACTGTTTTTT. Translating it yields CSASGGPPNEKLFF.

This clonotype was counted at least ten times. J is TRBJ1-5 and V is TRBV27; D gene unclear. With 5 bases removed from V and 0 bases from J, the gap between germline ends came to 8 bases. Per the germline V gene, CDR1 is MNHEY and CDR2 is SMNVEV (reference sequence). CDR3 length: 14 residues. The CDR3 DNA sequence: TGTGCCAGCAGTCGGACCTATAGCAATCAGCCCCAGCATTTT. Protein product: CASSRTYSNQPQHF.

In this sample, this clonotype turned up a few times. The rearrangement uses TRBV12-3 or TRBV12-4 and TRBJ1-5, with D possibly being TRBD1 (6 bases). V lost 9 bases to trimming and J lost 4 bases, with 16 bases between them. The CDR3 consists of 14 residues. This chain's CDR3 is CASTHRTANQPQHF. In DNA form, the CDR3 reads TGTGCCAGTACCCACCGGACAGCAAATCAGCCCCAGCATTTT.

V usage is TRBV28 and J usage is TRBJ2-5, with D perhaps matching TRBD2 (5 bases). This CDR3 region has 15 residues. Trimming cost V 5 bases and J 5 bases, with 18 bases left between them. CDR1 MDHEN and CDR2 SYDVKM come from the germline V gene. The chain's CDR3 is CASSPQAGIWETQYF. The CDR3 bases are TGTGCCAGCAGTCCCCAGGCGGGCATTTGGGAGACCCAGTACTTC.

The rearrangement links TRBV6-5 to TRBJ1-1, with 8 nucleotides matching TRBD1. CDR3 size: 18 residues. V lost 4 bases to trimming and J lost 0 bases; unmatched junction nucleotides: 13. Germline values: CDR1 MNHEY, CDR2 SVGAGI. CDR3 region: CASSLFGQGRSMNTEAFF. In DNA, the CDR3 is TGTGCCAGCAGTTTATTCGGACAGGGTCGTTCCATGAACACTGAAGCTTTCTTT.

With regard to this clonotype: Since a much larger clone is just one base distant, this may be a read error. This chain connects TRBV6-2 or TRBV6-3 to TRBJ2-3, with 9 bases lining up with TRBD1. The length of the CDR3 is 14 residues. V lost 8 bases, J lost 4 bases, and 7 bases stayed unmatched. Germline V lookup: CDR1 MNHEY, CDR2 SVGEGT. The CDR3 bases are TGTGCCAGCTTGAACAGGGGGCAGTCAGATACGCAGTATTTT. Translation: CASLNRGQSDTQYF.

This clonotype occurred a few times. The gene calls are TRBV18 and TRBJ2-7; possibly TRBD1 or TRBD2 for D (5 bases each). The CDR3 has 13 amino acids. The germline CDR1 and CDR2 sequences are KGHSH and LQKENI. Trimming took 0 bases from V and 7 from J, leaving 10 bases between them. The CDR3 coding sequence is TGTGCCAGCTCACCACCGGGGGTCGAAGAGCAGTACTTC. Its translation is CASSPPGVEEQYF.

This clonotype was observed many times. This rearrangement joins TRBV5-1 to TRBJ2-3; tentative D call: TRBD1 (5 bases). CDR1 is SGHRS, CDR2 YFSETQ, per germline. The CDR3 loop spans 15 amino acids. V lost 3 bases, J lost 3 bases, and 14 bases lay in between. CDR3 nucleotide sequence: TGCGCCAGCAGCTCGCCAGAGACAGATACAGATACGCAGTATTTT. This sequence encodes CASSSPETDTDTQYF. The full variable domain, its missing parts supplied by reference TRBV5-1 and TRBJ2-3, is KAGVTQTPRYLIKTRGQQVTLSCSPISGHRSVSWYQQTPGQGLQFLFEYFSETQRNKGNFPGRFSGRQFSNSRSEMNVSTLELGDSALYLCASSSPETDTDTQYFGPGTRLTVL.

The rearrangement uses TRBV20-1 and TRBJ2-7; 8 bases are a match to TRBD1. CDR3 length equals 14 residues. Germline CDR1 is DFQATT and CDR2 is SNEGSKA (reference sequence). Losses at the gene ends were 4 bases for V and 3 bases for J; bases not matched to a gene: 8. The CDR3 here is CSANPLDRDYEQYF. As DNA, the CDR3 is TGCAGTGCTAACCCTCTGGACAGGGACTACGAGCAGTACTTC.

This clonotype has a handful of counts. For the CDR3, the DNA is TGTGCCAGCAGAAAGCGGGGCAATCAGCCCCAGCATTTT. Residues: CASRKRGNQPQHF. The chain recombines TRBV6-5 with TRBJ1-5; D is undetermined. Germline lookup yields CDR1 MNHEY and CDR2 SVGAGI. Between the trimmed V and J ends, which lost 6 bases and 2 bases, there was a span of 8 bases. CDR3 length equals 13 residues.